The source of this T cell receptor (beta chain) is a study of cytomegalovirus exposure and HLA in healthy donors. Whole-study findings and limits: The majority of TCR sequences were rare, yet some public TCRs appeared in many donors.

This CDR3 comprises 15 residues. Germline CDR1 and CDR2: SEHNR and FQNEAQ (reference sequence). The PCR made use of 60 Vbeta and 13 Jbeta primers. Produced via immunoSEQ multiplex PCR; TCRdb's table is partial and in-frame only. This sample has about 110,000 clones, with 73% found just once. Turning to this clone: Its antigen remains unidentified. A junction end diverges from the germline sequence, so it may reflect a read error.

The sequenced material came from PBMCs. V usage is TRBV7-9 and J usage is TRBJ2-2; 8 positions match TRBD1. The receptor's source is a man aged 40-49 years in good health and CMV-seronegative. The CDR3 sequence: CSSSPWTGFTGELFF. Written as DNA, the CDR3 is TGTTCCAGCAGCCCCTGGACAGGGTTCACCGGGGAGCTGTTTTTT.